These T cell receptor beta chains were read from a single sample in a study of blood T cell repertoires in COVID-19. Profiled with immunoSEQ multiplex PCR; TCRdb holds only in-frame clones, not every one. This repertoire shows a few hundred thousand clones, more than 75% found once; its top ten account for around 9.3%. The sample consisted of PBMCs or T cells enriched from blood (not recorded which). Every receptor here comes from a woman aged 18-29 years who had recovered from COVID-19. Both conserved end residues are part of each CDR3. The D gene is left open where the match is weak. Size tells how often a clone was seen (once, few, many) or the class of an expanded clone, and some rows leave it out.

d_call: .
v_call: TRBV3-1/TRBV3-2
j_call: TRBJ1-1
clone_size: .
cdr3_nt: TGTGCCAGCAGCCAAGGAGCAGGGGCCACTGAAGCTTTCTTT
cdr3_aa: CASSQGAGATEAFF

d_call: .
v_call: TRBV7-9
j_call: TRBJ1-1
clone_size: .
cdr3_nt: TGTGCCAGCAGTCCCCCGGGAAGGGAGGACACTGAAGCTTTCTTT
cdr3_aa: CASSPPGREDTEAFF

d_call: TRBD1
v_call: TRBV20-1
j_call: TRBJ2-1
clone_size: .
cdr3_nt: TGCAGTGCTAGACAGGGGGATGAGCAGTTCTTC
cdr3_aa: CSARQGDEQFF

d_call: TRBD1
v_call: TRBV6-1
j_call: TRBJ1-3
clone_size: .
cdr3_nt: TGTGCCAGCAGTGAGCTTGAGGGGGCGGCTGGAAACACCATATATTTT
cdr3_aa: CASSELEGAAGNTIYF

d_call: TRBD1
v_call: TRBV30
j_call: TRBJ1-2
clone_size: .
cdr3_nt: TGTGCCTGGAAACCTCGGACAGGGAGTAGATATGGCTACACCTTC
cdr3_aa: CAWKPRTGSRYGYTF

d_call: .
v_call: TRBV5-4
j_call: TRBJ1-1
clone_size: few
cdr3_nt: TGTGCCAGCAGCTTGTCAGGGGCGCCTACTGAAGCTTTCTTT
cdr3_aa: CASSLSGAPTEAFF

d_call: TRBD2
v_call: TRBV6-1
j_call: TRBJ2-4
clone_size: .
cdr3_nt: TGTGCCAGCAGTGAAGCGCTAGCGGGGAAAAACATTCAGTACTTC
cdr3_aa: CASSEALAGKNIQYF

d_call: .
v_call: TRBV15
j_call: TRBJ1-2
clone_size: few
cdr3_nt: TGTGCCACCGGAGGACAGTTCTATGGCTACACCTTC
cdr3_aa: CATGGQFYGYTF

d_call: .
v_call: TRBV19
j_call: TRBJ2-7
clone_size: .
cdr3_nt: TGTGCCAGTAGTGGGCACCGCGAGCAGTACTTC
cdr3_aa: CASSGHREQYF

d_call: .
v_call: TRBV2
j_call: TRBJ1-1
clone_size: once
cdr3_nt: TGTGCCGGGAACCGGGACTGGAACACTGAAGCTTTCTTT
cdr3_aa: CAGNRDWNTEAFF

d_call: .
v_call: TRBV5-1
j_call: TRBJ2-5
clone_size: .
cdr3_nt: TGCGCCAGCAGCCTTGGGAGCGGCCAAGAGACCCAGTACTTC
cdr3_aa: CASSLGSGQETQYF

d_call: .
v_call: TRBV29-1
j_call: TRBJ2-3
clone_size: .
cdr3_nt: TGCAGCGTTGAAGTGGGTTGGAGCGGGTCGGAGGGCCCTAGCACAGATACGCAGTATTTT
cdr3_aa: CSVEVGWSGSEGPSTDTQYF

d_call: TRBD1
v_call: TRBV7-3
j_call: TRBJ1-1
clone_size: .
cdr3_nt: TGTGCCAGCAGCCAGGGGGATGGCACTGAAGCTTTCTTT
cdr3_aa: CASSQGDGTEAFF

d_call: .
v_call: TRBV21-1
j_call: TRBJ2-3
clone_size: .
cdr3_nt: TGTGCCAGCATGGCGGGGGGAACAGATACGCAGTATTTT
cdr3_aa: CASMAGGTDTQYF

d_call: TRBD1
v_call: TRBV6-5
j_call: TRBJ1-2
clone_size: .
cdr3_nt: TGTGCCAGCACCGGGACAGGGAACTATGGCTACACCTTC
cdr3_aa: CASTGTGNYGYTF

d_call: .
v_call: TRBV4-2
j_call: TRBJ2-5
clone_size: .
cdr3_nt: TGTGCCAGCAGCCAAGAAGTTTACAGGGTCCAAGAGACCCAGTACTTC
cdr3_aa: CASSQEVYRVQETQYF

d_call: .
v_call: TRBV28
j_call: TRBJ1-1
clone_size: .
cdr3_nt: TGTGCCAGCAGTTTAGTCAGGGCCGCTGAAGCTTTCTTT
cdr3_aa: CASSLVRAAEAFF

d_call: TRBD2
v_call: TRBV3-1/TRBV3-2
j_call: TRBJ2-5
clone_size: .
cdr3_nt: TGTGCCAGCAGCCAGATGCGGGGGAGAGCCCAAGAGACCCAGTACTTC
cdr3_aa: CASSQMRGRAQETQYF

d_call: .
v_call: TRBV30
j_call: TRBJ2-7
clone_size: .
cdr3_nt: TGTGCCTCGGGGCAGGGGATTTCCTACGAGCAGTACTTC
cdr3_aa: CASGQGISYEQYF

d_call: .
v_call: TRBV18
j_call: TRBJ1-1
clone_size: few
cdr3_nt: TGTGCCAGCTCACCAGTGGGCCGGCTGAACACTGAAGCTTTCTTT
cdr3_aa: CASSPVGRLNTEAFF

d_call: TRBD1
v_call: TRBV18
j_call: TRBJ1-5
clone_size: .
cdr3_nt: TGTGCCAGCTCACCAATATCCCGGGGACAGGGGCTGCAGCCCCAGCATTTT
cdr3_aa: CASSPISRGQGLQPQHF

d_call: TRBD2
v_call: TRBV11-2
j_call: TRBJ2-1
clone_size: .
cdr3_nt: TGTGCCAGCAGCTGGACTAGCGGGGGCCTCTACAATGAGCAGTTCTTC
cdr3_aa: CASSWTSGGLYNEQFF

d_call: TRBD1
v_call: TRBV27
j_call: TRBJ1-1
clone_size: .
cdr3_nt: TGTGCCAGCAATAGGGGACAGGGAAAAACTGAAGCTTTCTTT
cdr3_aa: CASNRGQGKTEAFF

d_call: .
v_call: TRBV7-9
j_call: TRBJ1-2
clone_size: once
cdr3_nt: TGTGCCAGCAGCTCGGGGTCGGCTGGCTACACCTTC
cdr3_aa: CASSSGSAGYTF

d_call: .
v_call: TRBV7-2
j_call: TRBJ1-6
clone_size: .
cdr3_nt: TGTGCCAGCAGCTTAATGGGGGCGGGAGGGAATTCACCCCTCCACTTT
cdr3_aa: CASSLMGAGGNSPLHF

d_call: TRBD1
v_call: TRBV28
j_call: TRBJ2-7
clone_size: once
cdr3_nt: TGTGCCAGCAGTAAGACAGGGAGCCCCTACGAGCAGTACTTC
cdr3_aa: CASSKTGSPYEQYF

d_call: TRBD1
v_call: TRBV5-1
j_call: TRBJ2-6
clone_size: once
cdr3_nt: TGCGCCAGCAGCTTGGTCTACAGGGGTTCTGGGGCCAACGTCCTGACTTTC
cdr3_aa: CASSLVYRGSGANVLTF

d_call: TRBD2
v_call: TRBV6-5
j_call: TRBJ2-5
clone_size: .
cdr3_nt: TGTGCCAGCAGCGGGGGGGAGGGAGAGACCCAGTACTTC
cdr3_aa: CASSGGEGETQYF

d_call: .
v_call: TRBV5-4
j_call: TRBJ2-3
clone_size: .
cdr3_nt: TGTGCCAGCAGCTTACAGGGTCCAGATACGCAGTATTTT
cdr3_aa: CASSLQGPDTQYF

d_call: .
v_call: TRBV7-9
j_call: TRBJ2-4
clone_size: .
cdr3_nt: TGTGCCAGCAGCTCTAGGACGGGAAGGGAAAACATTCAGTACTTC
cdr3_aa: CASSSRTGRENIQYF

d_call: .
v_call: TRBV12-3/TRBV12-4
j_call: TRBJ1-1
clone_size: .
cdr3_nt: TGTGCCAGCATCCGGTCCGGGGGGACTGAAGCTTTCTTT
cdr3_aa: CASIRSGGTEAFF

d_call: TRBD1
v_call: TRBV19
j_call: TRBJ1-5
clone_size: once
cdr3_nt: TGTGCCAGCAGACAGGGTTCGCAGCCCCAGCATTTT
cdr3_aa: CASRQGSQPQHF

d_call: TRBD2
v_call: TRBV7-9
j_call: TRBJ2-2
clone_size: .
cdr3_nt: TGTGCCAGCAGCTACAGGACTAGCGGGGAGAACACCGGGGAGCTGTTTTTT
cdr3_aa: CASSYRTSGENTGELFF

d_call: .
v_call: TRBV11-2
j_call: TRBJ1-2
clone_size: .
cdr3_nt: TGTGCCAGCAGCTTAGGGAGTGGCTATGGCTACACCTTC
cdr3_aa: CASSLGSGYGYTF

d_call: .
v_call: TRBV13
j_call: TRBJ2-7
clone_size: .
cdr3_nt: TGTGCCAGCAGCTTAGGAGTAGCAAGCTCTACCTACGAGCAGTACTTC
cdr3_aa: CASSLGVASSTYEQYF

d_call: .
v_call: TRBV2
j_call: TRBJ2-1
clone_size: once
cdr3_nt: TGTGCCAGCAAGGTGGGGGCCCCCTACAATGAGCAGTTCTTC
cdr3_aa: CASKVGAPYNEQFF

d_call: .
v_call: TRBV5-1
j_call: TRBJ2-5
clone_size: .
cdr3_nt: TGCGCCAGCAGCTGGTTGGGGGCGCGAGAGACCCAGTACTTC
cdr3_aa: CASSWLGARETQYF

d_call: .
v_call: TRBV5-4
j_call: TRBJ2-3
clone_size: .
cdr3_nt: TGTGCCAGCAGCTTCTCTAGCACAGATACGCAGTATTTT
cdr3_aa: CASSFSSTDTQYF

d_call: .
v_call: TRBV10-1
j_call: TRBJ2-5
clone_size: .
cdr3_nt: TGCGCCAGCAGTCCCCAAAGGACTACAGGGACCCAGTACTTC
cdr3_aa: CASSPQRTTGTQYF

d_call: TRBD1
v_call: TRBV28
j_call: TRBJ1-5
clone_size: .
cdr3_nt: TGTGCCAGCAGTCACAAGACAGGGGATCAGCCCCAGCATTTT
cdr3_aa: CASSHKTGDQPQHF

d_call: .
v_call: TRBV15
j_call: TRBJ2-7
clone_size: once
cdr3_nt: TGTGCCACCAGCAGGGACACGCCCTACGAGCAGTACTTC
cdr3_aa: CATSRDTPYEQYF

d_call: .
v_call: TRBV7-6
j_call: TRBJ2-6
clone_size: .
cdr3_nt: TGTGCCAGCAGCTTTCAGGGGACCACCTCTGGGGCCAACGTCCTGACTTTC
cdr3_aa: CASSFQGTTSGANVLTF

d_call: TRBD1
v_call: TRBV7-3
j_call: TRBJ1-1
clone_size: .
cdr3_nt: TGTGCCAGCAGCCCAGGGGGGCACACTGAAGCTTTCTTT
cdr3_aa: CASSPGGHTEAFF

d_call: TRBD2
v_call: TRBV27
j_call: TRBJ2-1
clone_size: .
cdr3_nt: TGTGCCAGCAGTCCTCCCGGGACTAGTTTCAATGAGCAGTTCTTC
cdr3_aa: CASSPPGTSFNEQFF

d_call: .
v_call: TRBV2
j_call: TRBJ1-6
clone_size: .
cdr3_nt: TGTGCCAGCAGAGAACGAGGGCGGAATAATTCACCCCTCCACTTT
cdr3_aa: CASRERGRNNSPLHF

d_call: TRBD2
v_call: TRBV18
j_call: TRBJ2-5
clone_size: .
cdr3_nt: TGTGCCAGCTTTCCCAACCGGGGACTAGCGGGAGGAGTGGAGACCCAGTACTTC
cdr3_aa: CASFPNRGLAGGVETQYF

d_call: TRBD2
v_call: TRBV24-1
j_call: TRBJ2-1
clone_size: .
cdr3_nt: TGTGCCACCAGTGACCATCTAGCGGGCAGTGAGCAGTTCTTC
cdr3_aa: CATSDHLAGSEQFF

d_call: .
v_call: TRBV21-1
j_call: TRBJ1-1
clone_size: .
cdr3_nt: TGTGCCAGCAGTCCGGGACCCTTTAGCGGAGACACTGAAGCTTTCTTT
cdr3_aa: CASSPGPFSGDTEAFF

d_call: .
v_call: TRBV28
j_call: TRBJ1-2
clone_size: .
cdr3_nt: TGTGCCAGCGGCCCGGGTCCAGGGAGGGGCTACACCTTC
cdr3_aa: CASGPGPGRGYTF

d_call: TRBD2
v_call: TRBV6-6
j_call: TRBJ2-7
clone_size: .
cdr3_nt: TGTGCCAGCAGTCCCAGCGGGAGTGGCTCCGAGCAGTACTTC
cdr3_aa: CASSPSGSGSEQYF

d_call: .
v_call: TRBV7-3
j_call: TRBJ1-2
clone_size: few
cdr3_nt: TGTGCCAGCAGCTTAATCAGGGATGGTGGCTACACCTTC
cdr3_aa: CASSLIRDGGYTF

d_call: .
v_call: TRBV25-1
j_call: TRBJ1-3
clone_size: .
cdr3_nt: TGTGCCAGCAGTGTACCCGGGGGAAACACCATATATTTT
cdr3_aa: CASSVPGGNTIYF

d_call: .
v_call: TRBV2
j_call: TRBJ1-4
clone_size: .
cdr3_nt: TGTGCCAGCAGTGCGCGGAGTGATGAAAAACTGTTTTTT
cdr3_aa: CASSARSDEKLFF

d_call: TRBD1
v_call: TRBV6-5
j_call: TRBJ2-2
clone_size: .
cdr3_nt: TGTGCCAGCAGTTGGGGACAGGGGGCCGGCGGGGAGCTGTTTTTT
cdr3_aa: CASSWGQGAGGELFF

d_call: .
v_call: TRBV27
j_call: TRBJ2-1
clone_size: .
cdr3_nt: TGTGCCAGCATCCCGGGACTTTCGGCTAATGAGCAGTTCTTC
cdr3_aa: CASIPGLSANEQFF

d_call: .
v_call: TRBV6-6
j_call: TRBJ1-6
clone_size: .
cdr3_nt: TGTGCCAGCAGGACCCCAGCAGGGCCGATTAATTCACCCCTCCACTTT
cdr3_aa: CASRTPAGPINSPLHF

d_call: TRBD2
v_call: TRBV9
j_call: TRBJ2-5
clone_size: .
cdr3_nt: TGTGCCAGCAGCGCGACTAGCGGGACCCTTCCCAGGACCCAGTACTTC
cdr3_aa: CASSATSGTLPRTQYF

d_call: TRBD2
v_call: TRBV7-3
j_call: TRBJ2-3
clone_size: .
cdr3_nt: TGTGCCAGCAGCTTAAATCCGGGAGGGCCTAAAGATACGCAGTATTTT
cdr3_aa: CASSLNPGGPKDTQYF

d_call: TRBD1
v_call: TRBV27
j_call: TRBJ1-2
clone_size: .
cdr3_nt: TGTGCCAGCAGCTCGTTGGGACAGTCCCCCTATGGCTACACCTTC
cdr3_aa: CASSSLGQSPYGYTF